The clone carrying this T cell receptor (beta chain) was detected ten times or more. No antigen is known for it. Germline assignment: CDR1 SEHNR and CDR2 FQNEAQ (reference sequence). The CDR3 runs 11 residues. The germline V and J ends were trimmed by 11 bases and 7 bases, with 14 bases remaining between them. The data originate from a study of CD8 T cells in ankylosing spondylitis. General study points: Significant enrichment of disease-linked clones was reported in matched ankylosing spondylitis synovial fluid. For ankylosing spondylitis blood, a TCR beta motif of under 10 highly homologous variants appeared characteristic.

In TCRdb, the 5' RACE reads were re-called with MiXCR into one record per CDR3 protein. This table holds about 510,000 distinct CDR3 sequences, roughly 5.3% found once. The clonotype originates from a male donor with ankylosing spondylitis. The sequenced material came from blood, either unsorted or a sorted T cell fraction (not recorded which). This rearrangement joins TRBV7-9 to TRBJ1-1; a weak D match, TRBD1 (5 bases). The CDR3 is CAVRGDGEAFF. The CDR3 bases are TGTGCCGTGAGGGGAGATGGTGAAGCTTTCTTT.